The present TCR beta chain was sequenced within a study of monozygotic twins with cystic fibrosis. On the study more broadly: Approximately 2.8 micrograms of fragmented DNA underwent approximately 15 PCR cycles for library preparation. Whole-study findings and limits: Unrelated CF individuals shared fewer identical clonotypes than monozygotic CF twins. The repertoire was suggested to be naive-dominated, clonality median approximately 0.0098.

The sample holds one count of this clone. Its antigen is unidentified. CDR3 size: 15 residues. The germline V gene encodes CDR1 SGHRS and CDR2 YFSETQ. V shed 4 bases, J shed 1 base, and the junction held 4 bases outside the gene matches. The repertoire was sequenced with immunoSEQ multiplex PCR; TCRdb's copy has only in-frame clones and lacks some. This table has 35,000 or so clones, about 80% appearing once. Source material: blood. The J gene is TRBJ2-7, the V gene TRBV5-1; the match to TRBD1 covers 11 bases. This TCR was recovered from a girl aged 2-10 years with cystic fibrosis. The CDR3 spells CASSAGTGGSYEQYF. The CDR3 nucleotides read TGCGCCAGCAGCGCCGGGACAGGGGGTTCCTACGAGCAGTACTTC.